The next 5 T cell receptor beta chains were all read from a single sample in a study of T cell repertoires in cytomegalovirus infection. MiXCR, applied by TCRdb to the reads, yields one record per CDR3 protein. The sample lists 550,000 to 850,000 distinct CDR3 sequences; approximately 33% were seen once. No cognate antigen is known for these TCRs. The sample consisted of cultured PBMCs, taken from culture after CMV antigen stimulation. The source of these receptors is a human donor in good health (CMV status not recorded). Some clones in this sample may be carry-over from other donors' samples.

This clonotype was seen more than once but under ten times. The chain joins TRBV6-1 to TRBJ2-5; no firm D call. This CDR3 comprises 16 residues. Trimming pared 0 bases from V and 5 bases from J, leaving 16 bases between. The germline V gene encodes CDR1 MNHNS and CDR2 SASEGT. The CDR3 region has the DNA TGTGCCAGCAGTGAAGCACCCAGATCAGTGGGGGAGACCCAGTACTTC. Protein sequence: CASSEAPRSVGETQYF.

The chain joins TRBV6-1 to TRBJ2-3; D unclear. V was cut by 1 base and J by 4 bases, with 9 bases left in between. The CDR3 loop spans 14 amino acids. The germline V gene has CDR1 MNHNS and CDR2 SASEGT. CDR3: CASSEDEASDTQYF. CDR3 bases: TGTGCCAGCAGTGAAGATGAAGCCTCAGATACGCAGTATTTT.

J is TRBJ2-7 and V is TRBV5-4; 12 positions match TRBD2. The germline V gene encodes CDR1 SGHNT and CDR2 YYREEE (reference sequence). There are 15 residues in the CDR3. J lost 4 bases, V lost 3 bases, and 5 bases had no gene match. The CDR3 DNA reads TGTGCCAGCAGCTCAATGACTAGCGGGGGTTACGAGCAGTACTTC. Residues: CASSSMTSGGYEQYF.

The chain links TRBV29-1 to TRBJ2-7; 7 bases are a match to TRBD2. The CDR3 spans 15 residues. The J segment lost 3 bases and the V segment lost 7 bases, leaving 15 bases of the junction unmatched. Germline lookup yields CDR1 SQVTM and CDR2 ANQGSEA. The DNA of the CDR3 is TGCAGCGCTCACGGGAGAGGGGAGGGCCGCTACGAGCAGTACTTC. Translating gives CSAHGRGEGRYEQYF.

This clonotype was seen a few times. The chain combines TRBV7-6 with TRBJ1-1, with a tentative D call TRBD1 (5 bases). Trimming removed 4 bases from V and 1 base from J, with 10 bases in between. From germline, CDR1 is SGHVS and CDR2 FNYEAQ. CDR3 length equals 14 residues. The CDR3 sequence: CASSSAGRNTEAFF. The CDR3 region has the DNA TGTGCCAGCAGCTCGGCGGGACGGAACACTGAAGCTTTCTTT.